The 12 T cell receptor beta chains below all came from one sample that was sequenced in a study of PD-1 blockade in mismatch repair-deficient tumors. Produced via immunoSEQ multiplex PCR; TCRdb's table is partial and in-frame only. The sample contains 80,000 to 130,000 clones, 82% of which appear only once. The input for sequencing was peripheral blood, taken approximately 36 weeks after starting pembrolizumab. The receptor set was obtained from an adult with mismatch repair-deficient cancer.

The chain recombines TRBV6-5 with TRBJ2-1; D ambiguous. V was clipped by 8 bases and J by 9 bases, with 17 bases between them. The CDR3 runs to 13 residues. CDR1 MNHEY and CDR2 SVGAGI come from the germline V gene. The CDR3 DNA follows: TGTGCCAGCGCCCCGAGATACTTGGGTGAGCAGTTCTTC. This encodes CASAPRYLGEQFF.

The gene calls are TRBV7-2 and TRBJ2-5; no clear D gene. Per germline, CDR1 SGHTA and CDR2 FQGNSA. The CDR3 is 12 amino acids. Trimming left V 10 bases short and J 1 base short, with 10 bases between. The CDR3 DNA reads as TGTGCCACCTCCGGGTTCCAAGAGACCCAGTACTTC. This codes for CATSGFQETQYF. The full variable domain, in which reference TRBV7-2 and TRBJ2-5 provide the parts outside the CDR3, is GAGVSQSPSNKVTEKGKDVELRCDPISGHTALYWYRQSLGQGLEFLIYFQGNSAPDKSGLPSDRFSAERTGGSVSTLTIQRTQQEDSAVYLCATSGFQETQYFGPGTRLLVL.

In this sample, this clone turned up once. The rearrangement uses TRBV18 and TRBJ2-5, with TRBD2 identical over 12 bases. The CDR3 runs 16 residues. Trimming cost V 3 bases and J 4 bases; bases outside gene matches: 6. Germline V gives CDR1 KGHSH, CDR2 LQKENI. Written as DNA, the CDR3 is TGTGCCAGCTCACCGGCTAGCGGGAGGGCCTCAGAGACCCAGTACTTC. Translating it yields CASSPASGRASETQYF.

This sequence joins TRBV7-2 and TRBJ2-5; 7 bases line up with TRBD2. Trimming took 5 bases from V and 7 from J; bases not matched to a gene: 4. CDR1 and CDR2 (germline): SGHTA, FQGNSA. The CDR3 is 12 amino acids. CDR3 DNA: TGTGCCAGCAGCCCACGGGGGGTGACCCAGTACTTC. This codes for CASSPRGVTQYF.

This clone came up once. The chain joins TRBV5-1 to TRBJ2-3; the match to TRBD2 covers 13 bases. Looked up from germline, CDR1 is SGHRS and CDR2 is YFSETQ. The V gene end was trimmed by 1 base and the J gene end by 4 bases; junction bases not matched to a gene: 3. The CDR3 length is 16 residues. CDR3 sequence reads: CASSLRTSGSADTQYF. CDR3 nucleotides: TGCGCCAGCAGCTTGAGGACTAGCGGGAGCGCAGATACGCAGTATTTT.

The chain links TRBV2 to TRBJ1-1; D is unclear. The germline gives CDR1 SNHLY, CDR2 FYNNEI. Deletions cut 1 base from V and 1 base from J, with 13 bases between. The length of the CDR3 is 16 residues. CDR3 in amino acids: CASSEEDNRPNTEAFF. CDR3 bases: TGTGCCAGCAGTGAAGAAGACAACAGACCGAACACTGAAGCTTTCTTT.

The chain is built from TRBV18 and TRBJ2-1; D ambiguous. V was clipped by 2 bases and J by 1 base, with 12 bases between them. CDR3 length: 16 residues. CDR1 and CDR2 from the germline V gene are KGHSH and LQKENI. The CDR3, as DNA: TGTGCCAGCTCACCAACTGGATCGGCATCCTACAATGAGCAGTTCTTC. Protein product: CASSPTGSASYNEQFF.

V and J are TRBV15 and TRBJ2-7, with 10 bases identical to TRBD2. V lost 3 bases to trimming and J lost 3 bases; unmatched junction nucleotides: 8. The CDR3 contains 16 residues. CDR1 is LNHNV and CDR2 is YYDKDF in the germline V gene (reference sequence). The CDR3 DNA follows: TGTGCCACCAGCAGTAGTCTAGCGGGGGACTTCTACGAGCAGTACTTC. Translating gives CATSSSLAGDFYEQYF. The full variable domain, in which reference TRBV15 and TRBJ2-7 provide the parts outside the CDR3, is DAMVIQNPRYQVTQFGKPVTLSCSQTLNHNVMYWYQQKSSQAPKLLFHYYDKDFNNEADTPDNFQSRRPNTSFCFLDIRSPGLGDTAMYLCATSSSLAGDFYEQYFGPGTRLTVT.

The chain joins TRBV9 to TRBJ2-6; 7 bases map to TRBD1. The V gene end was trimmed by 2 bases and the J gene end by 2 bases; junction bases not matched to a gene: 13. The CDR3 has 19 residues. Germline V gene lookup returns CDR1 SGDLS and CDR2 YYNGEE. The CDR3 protein is CASSVDLGQFSTGANVLTF. The CDR3 coding sequence is TGTGCCAGCAGCGTGGACTTGGGACAGTTTAGTACTGGGGCCAACGTCCTGACTTTC.

The gene calls are TRBV19 and TRBJ1-4; D is undetermined. The CDR3 consists of 13 residues. Germline V gives CDR1 LNHDA, CDR2 SQIVND (reference sequence). V was trimmed by 6 bases and J by 2 bases, leaving 7 bases between them. Written as DNA, the CDR3 is TGTGCCAGTAGGAGCAGGACTAATGAAAAACTGTTTTTT. Translated: CASRSRTNEKLFF.

The chain is built from TRBV7-3 and TRBJ2-3, with 8 bases aligning to TRBD2. Germline CDR1 SGHTA, CDR2 FQGTGA. The CDR3 is 16 residues long. Trimming cost V 4 bases and J 6 bases; bases outside gene matches: 12. CDR3 protein: CASSSAYAGGRDTQYF. CDR3 nucleotides: TGTGCCAGCAGCTCCGCCTATGCCGGCGGGAGGGATACGCAGTATTTT.

The chain carries TRBV5-1 and TRBJ2-7; 7 bases are shared with TRBD2. The CDR3 loop spans 14 amino acids. Germline V lookup: CDR1 SGHRS, CDR2 YFSETQ. V gave up 0 bases and J gave up 4 bases; unmatched junction bases: 4. CDR3 bases: TGCGCCAGCAGCTTGGAGGGAGGGCCTTACGAGCAGTACTTC. Its protein is CASSLEGGPYEQYF.